This T cell receptor beta chain was observed in a study of blood T cells in healthy people across ages. This clonotype was seen ten or more times. The CDR3 consists of 15 residues. V gave up 4 bases and J gave up 4 bases; unmatched junction bases: 9. The V gene's germline CDR1 is SEHNR and CDR2 FQNEAQ (reference sequence). Primers used in a second PCR of roughly 7 to 12 cycles were a sample-barcoded 5' primer and a J-beta primer mix. TCRdb used MiXCR to reprocess the 5' RACE reads, holding one entry per CDR3 protein. The table records hundreds of thousands of distinct CDR3 sequences, 29% of them present only once.

The specimen was blood. The rearrangement links TRBV7-9 to TRBJ1-2, with 7 bases identical to TRBD1. This receptor was taken from a woman over 75 in good health. The CDR3 DNA sequence: TGTGCCAGCAGCTCCGCGTTACAGGGGACCTATGGCTACACCTTC. Translation: CASSSALQGTYGYTF.